This T cell receptor (beta chain) was identified during a study of T cells after yellow fever vaccination. TCRdb redid the calling of the 5' RACE reads with MiXCR, one entry per CDR3 protein. The sample lists nearly 550,000 distinct CDR3 sequences; less than 20% were seen once. Concerning this clonotype itself: What it binds is unknown.

General observations from the study: Re-detected after boosting: most primary clones, about 95% of CD4 and about 85% of CD8. Abundant bulk-population clonotypes could contaminate the FACS-sorted repertoires. Weaker overall, the secondary response nonetheless peaked faster (day 5 versus 15).

This CDR3 is built from 15 residues. Trimming took 0 bases from V and 3 from J, leaving 10 bases between them. The V gene's germline CDR1 is KGHSH and CDR2 LQKENI. This TCR was recovered from a man younger than 45 who received the YFV17D yellow fever vaccine. This chain joins TRBV18 and TRBJ2-3; D not resolved. The sequencing here drew on PBMCs, taken 15 days after the yellow fever booster vaccination. CDR3 region: CASSPPPPGTDTQYF. The CDR3 nucleotides read TGTGCCAGCTCACCACCTCCACCTGGGACAGATACGCAGTATTTT. Together with reference TRBV18 and TRBJ2-3, the CDR3 gives the full variable domain: NAGVMQNPRHLVRRRGQEARLRCSPMKGHSHVYWYRQLPEEGLKFMVYLQKENIIDESGMPKERFSAEFPKEGPSILRIQQVVRGDSAAYFCASSPPPPGTDTQYFGPGTRLTVL.